The 11 T cell receptor beta chains below were found in one sample sequenced in a study of cytomegalovirus exposure and HLA in healthy donors. With 60 Vbeta and 13 Jbeta primers, the PCR was carried out. Profiling relied on immunoSEQ multiplex PCR, and the TCRdb table lists in-frame clones only, not all of them. The table lists around 76,000 clones, around 78% of them singletons. Input material: PBMCs. The origin of the receptors is a man aged 40-49 years in good health and CMV-seronegative.

The chain couples TRBV29-1 to TRBJ2-7, with 10 bases identical to TRBD1. CDR1 SQVTM and CDR2 ANQGSEA come from the germline V gene. V lost 3 bases, J lost 4 bases, and 15 bases stayed unmatched. The CDR3 is made up of 17 amino acids. The CDR3 region is CSVDTPVPGQGKYEQYF. Here the CDR3 DNA reads TGCAGCGTTGACACACCTGTCCCGGGACAGGGGAAATACGAGCAGTACTTC.

The gene calls are TRBV10-3 and TRBJ2-3; 11 positions agree with TRBD2. V shed 2 bases and J 3 bases; nucleotides not matched to a gene: 1. CDR1 and CDR2 from the germline V gene are ENHRY and SYGVKD. CDR3 length: 15 residues. The CDR3: CAISETSGRTDTQYF. In nucleotides, the CDR3 is TGTGCCATCAGTGAGACTAGCGGGAGAACAGATACGCAGTATTTT.

The V call is TRBV4-1, the J call TRBJ2-7; TRBD1 matches 8 bases. V was pared by 5 bases and J by 4 bases, with 7 bases of the junction left unmatched. CDR3 length equals 14 residues. The germline V gene encodes CDR1 MGHRA and CDR2 YSYEKL. For the CDR3, the DNA is TGCGCCAGCAGCAATAGACAGGGGTCGTACGAGCAGTACTTC. Its protein product is CASSNRQGSYEQYF.

V and J are TRBV19 and TRBJ1-2, with 7 bases aligning to TRBD1. The CDR3 contains 15 residues. Losses at the gene ends were 4 bases for V and 2 bases for J; bases not matched to a gene: 7. Germline lookup yields CDR1 LNHDA and CDR2 SQIVND (reference sequence). The CDR3 reads CASSTPGQINYGYTF. The CDR3 DNA is TGTGCCAGTAGTACTCCGGGACAGATAAACTATGGCTACACCTTC.

The chain links TRBV7-2 to TRBJ1-1; D unresolved. CDR3 length: 13 residues. Germline loops: CDR1 SGHTA, CDR2 FQGNSA. The V end was cut by 2 bases, the J end by 1 base, with 5 bases between. The CDR3 protein is CASSLIENTEAFF. The CDR3 region has the DNA TGTGCCAGCAGCTTAATAGAGAACACTGAAGCTTTCTTT. The whole variable domain, remainder taken from reference TRBV7-2 and TRBJ1-1, is GAGVSQSPSNKVTEKGKDVELRCDPISGHTALYWYRQSLGQGLEFLIYFQGNSAPDKSGLPSDRFSAERTGGSVSTLTIQRTQQEDSAVYLCASSLIENTEAFFGQGTRLTVV.

The chain is built from TRBV7-2 and TRBJ2-7; TRBD2 aligns across 7 bases. CDR3 length equals 14 residues. The germline V gene encodes CDR1 SGHTA and CDR2 FQGNSA. The V and J ends lost 5 bases and 2 bases, in that order; junction bases with no gene match: 6. This CDR3 reads CASSPSAGPYEQYF. Here the CDR3 DNA reads TGTGCCAGCAGCCCCTCAGCGGGACCCTACGAGCAGTACTTC.

V gene TRBV14 combines with J gene TRBJ1-2; TRBD1 is a possible D gene (6 bases). Looked up from germline, CDR1 is SGHDN and CDR2 is FVKESK. This CDR3 comprises 18 residues. V was trimmed by 1 base and J by 1 base, leaving 19 bases between them. The CDR3 DNA sequence: TGTGCCAGCAGCCAAGTTCCCGGAGGGGGGGGCAGTAACTATGGCTACACCTTC. Encoded protein: CASSQVPGGGGSNYGYTF.

V and J are TRBV11-2 and TRBJ2-1, with 9 bases identical to TRBD2. The V and J ends lost 3 bases and 7 bases, in that order; junction bases with no gene match: 7. Germline V gene lookup returns CDR1 SGHAT and CDR2 FQNNGV. This CDR3 comprises 15 residues. The CDR3, as DNA: TGTGCCAGCAGCTTGTCTAGCGGGACCGGGAATGAGCAGTTCTTC. Translated, it gives CASSLSSGTGNEQFF.

The rearrangement uses TRBV11-2 and TRBJ2-5; 9 nucleotides line up with TRBD1. The CDR3 is made up of 17 amino acids. The germline V gene has CDR1 SGHAT and CDR2 FQNNGV. With 4 bases clipped from V and 5 bases from J, the junction kept 14 bases outside the gene matches. In DNA, the CDR3 is TGTGCCAGCAGCTCAGGCCCGGGACAGGGCCGTTGGGAGACCCAGTACTTC. This codes for CASSSGPGQGRWETQYF.

V is TRBV19 and J is TRBJ2-1; D unclear. The CDR3 totals 13 residues. Germline V gene lookup returns CDR1 LNHDA and CDR2 SQIVND (reference sequence). V was shortened by 5 bases and J by 7 bases, with 12 bases between the two germline ends. CDR3 loop: CASSLSRHNEQFF. CDR3 DNA: TGTGCCAGTAGTCTTTCCCGACATAATGAGCAGTTCTTC.

The chain uses TRBV4-2 and TRBJ2-1; no firm D call. The CDR3 loop spans 15 amino acids. The V and J ends lost 1 base and 0 bases respectively, with 7 bases between them. CDR1 is LGHNA, CDR2 YNFKEQ, per germline. Here the CDR3 DNA reads TGTGCCAGCAGCCAAGGTCGGTTCTCCTACAATGAGCAGTTCTTC. This sequence encodes CASSQGRFSYNEQFF.